One T cell receptor (beta chain) is described in this entry. The sample is drawn from a study of beta chain features in type 1 diabetes. The investigators reverse transcribed all of the isolated RNA, so they sequenced expressed TCRB transcripts. TCRdb keeps only in-frame clones here, not all; method: immunoSEQ multiplex PCR. The sample gives nearly 250,000 clones, 68% of which show up once; roughly 0.048% is in the top ten. The germline V gene encodes CDR1 SGHDN and CDR2 FVKESK. This CDR3 comprises 14 residues. V was clipped by 4 bases and J by 4 bases, with 13 bases between them. The sequence was obtained from a man aged 25-45 years in good health. The sample consisted of naive CD4+ T cells from blood. The genes are TRBV14 and TRBJ1-2, with D maybe TRBD1 (6 bases). The CDR3 DNA follows: TGTGCCAGCAGCCGAGGGGACATCGGCTATGGCTACACCTTC. This sequence encodes CASSRGDIGYGYTF. The full variable domain, completed using reference TRBV14 and TRBJ1-2, is EAGVTQFPSHSVIEKGQTVTLRCDPISGHDNLYWYRRVMGKEIKFLLHFVKESKQDESGMPNNRFLAERTGGTYSTLKVQPAELEDSGVYFCASSRGDIGYGYTFGSGTRLTVV.